This TCR beta chain comes out of a study of T-cell memory formation after mild COVID-19. TCRdb redid the calling of the 5' RACE reads with MiXCR, one entry per CDR3 protein. This sample has some 350,000 distinct CDR3 sequences, with about 16% found just once. Sequenced input: PBMCs or a T cell subset sorted from them (not recorded which). This clonotype was sampled from a man between 18 and 29 years old who had mild COVID-19 (a few samples of this study predate the infection). Cell type and time point are not known.

CDR3 loop: CASNRQGLQPQHF. CDR3 bases: TGTGCCAGCAATAGACAGGGATTACAGCCCCAGCATTTT. The chain carries TRBV5-6 and TRBJ1-5; 7 bases are shared with TRBD1. The CDR3 totals 13 residues. The V gene end was trimmed by 6 bases and the J gene end by 7 bases; junction bases not matched to a gene: 7. Germline loops: CDR1 SGHDT, CDR2 YYEEEE.